The 23 T cell receptor beta chains presented below share a single source sample, sequenced in a study of OX40 agonist ivuxolimab in advanced cancers. This table comes from immunoSEQ multiplex PCR, and its TCRdb copy is limited to in-frame clones, with some not included. This sample has tens of thousands of clones, with approximately 90% found just once. Sequenced here: CD4+ or CD8+ T cells sorted from blood, sampled in a trial of the OX40 agonist ivuxolimab. These receptors originate from an adult with an advanced solid tumor such as melanoma, head and neck, liver or kidney cancer.

The chain carries TRBV4-1 and TRBJ1-6, with D maybe TRBD1 (6 bases). CDR3 length: 16 residues. V was shortened by 0 bases and J by 14 bases, with 20 bases between the two germline ends. CDR1 MGHRA and CDR2 YSYEKL come from the germline V gene. CDR3 coding DNA: TGCGCCAGCAGCCAAGACGGGACACCCCTCCTTCAGGCCCTCCACTTT. It translates to CASSQDGTPLLQALHF.

This clone was counted between two and nine times. V is TRBV14 and J is TRBJ2-2; D remains ambiguous. Germline CDR1 reads SGHDN; CDR2 reads FVKESK. CDR3 length: 16 amino acids. Trimming removed 0 bases from V and 3 bases from J, with 11 bases in between. As DNA, the CDR3 is TGTGCCAGCAGCCAAGAGGAACGGTGCGACACCGGGGAGCTGTTTTTT. Its translation: CASSQEERCDTGELFF.

The chain couples TRBV5-1 to TRBJ2-5; D is unclear. Germline CDR1 SGHRS, CDR2 YFSETQ. This CDR3 comprises 14 residues. Trimming left V 4 bases short and J 2 bases short, with 12 bases between. CDR3 sequence reads: CASSTPDFQETQYF. CDR3 in DNA: TGCGCCAGCAGCACCCCTGACTTTCAAGAGACCCAGTACTTC.

CDR3 DNA: TGTGCCAGCAGCGAGGGGGAGGGGACCTACGGCCAGCCCCAGCATTTT. Translation: CASSEGEGTYGQPQHF. The V call is TRBV9, the J call TRBJ1-5, with D possibly matching TRBD1 (6 bases). The germline V and J ends were trimmed by 3 bases and 7 bases, with 20 bases remaining between them. Germline V lookup: CDR1 SGDLS, CDR2 YYNGEE. This CDR3 has 16 residues.

This chain uses TRBV10-3 with TRBJ1-4, with D perhaps matching TRBD1 (5 bases). The germline V gene has CDR1 ENHRY and CDR2 SYGVKD. The CDR3 is 17 amino acids. Trimming pared 0 bases from V and 2 bases from J, leaving 13 bases between. DNA of the CDR3: TGTGCCATCAGTGAGTCGATGGGGGTCGCCACTAATGAAAAACTGTTTTTT. This gives the protein CAISESMGVATNEKLFF.

The genes are TRBV18 and TRBJ2-5, with TRBD2 as a possible D gene (6 bases). CDR1 and CDR2 from the germline V gene are KGHSH and LQKENI. This CDR3 comprises 19 residues. With 4 bases removed from V and 5 bases from J, the gap between germline ends came to 29 bases. The CDR3 loop reads CASSHPSLLWRGGMETQYF. Written as DNA, the CDR3 is TGTGCCAGCTCACACCCCTCCTTGTTGTGGAGGGGCGGAATGGAGACCCAGTACTTC. Combining the CDR3 with reference TRBV18 and TRBJ2-5 gives the whole variable domain NAGVMQNPRHLVRRRGQEARLRCSPMKGHSHVYWYRQLPEEGLKFMVYLQKENIIDESGMPKERFSAEFPKEGPSILRIQQVVRGDSAAYFCASSHPSLLWRGGMETQYFGPGTRLLVL.

The chain carries TRBV5-6 and TRBJ1-5, with a weak D call TRBD1 (5 bases). Germline V gene sequence: CDR1 SGHDT, CDR2 YYEEEE. This CDR3 region has 13 residues. V was trimmed by 4 bases and J by 5 bases, leaving 10 bases between them. This CDR3 is CASSGGADQPQHF. The CDR3 bases are TGTGCCAGCAGCGGGGGTGCCGATCAGCCCCAGCATTTT.

This rearrangement joins TRBV7-9 to TRBJ1-6; TRBD1 might be the D (6 bases). Germline V CDR1 and CDR2: SEHNR, FQNEAQ (reference sequence). CDR3 length: 14 residues. V gave up 3 bases and J gave up 8 bases, with 11 bases separating them. The CDR3 DNA reads as TGTGCCAGCAGCTTGGAAGGGGGACATTCACCCCTCCACTTT. This encodes CASSLEGGHSPLHF.

This chain joins TRBV4-1 and TRBJ2-3; 7 bases are shared with TRBD2. The germline V gene encodes CDR1 MGHRA and CDR2 YSYEKL. The trim removed 0 bases at V and 4 bases at J, leaving 7 bases unmatched. This CDR3 is built from 16 residues. The DNA for the CDR3 is TGCGCCAGCAGCCAAGATTGGAGCGGGACTGCAGATACGCAGTATTTT. Translation gives CASSQDWSGTADTQYF.

V and J are TRBV7-2 and TRBJ1-2, with unresolved D. The CDR3 is made up of 14 amino acids. Germline CDR1 reads SGHTA; CDR2 reads FQGNSA. Deletions cut 6 bases from V and 7 bases from J, with 18 bases between. The CDR3 sequence is CASRDIGSWVGYTF. CDR3 DNA: TGTGCCAGCAGGGATATCGGGTCGTGGGTTGGCTACACCTTC.

The CDR3 DNA reads TGTGCTAGTGGTGCCGACAGTTTTAGTGAAAAACTGTTTTTT. This translates into CASGADSFSEKLFF. The rearrangement links TRBV12-5 to TRBJ1-4, with D possibly matching TRBD1 (5 bases). With 5 bases removed from V and 7 bases from J, the gap between germline ends came to 14 bases. The CDR3 consists of 14 residues. Germline V CDR1 and CDR2: LGHNT, FRNRAP.

The V and J genes are TRBV28 and TRBJ1-2; 8 nucleotides agree with TRBD1. V dropped 4 bases and J dropped 8; count of bases not matched to a gene: 6. Per the germline V gene, CDR1 is MDHEN and CDR2 is SYDVKM. CDR3 length: 13 amino acids. The CDR3 here is CASSWGQVRGYTF. In nucleotides, the CDR3 is TGTGCCAGCAGTTGGGGACAGGTCAGAGGCTACACCTTC.

The V and J genes are TRBV29-1 and TRBJ1-1; D unresolved. Germline CDR1 reads SQVTM; CDR2 reads ANQGSEA. V was cut by 4 bases and J by 4 bases, with 13 bases left in between. CDR3 size: 13 residues. DNA for the CDR3: TGCAGCGTTGTCCCCGACTTGGGCACTGAAGCTTTCTTT. Translating it yields CSVVPDLGTEAFF. The full variable domain, its missing parts supplied by reference TRBV29-1 and TRBJ1-1, is SAVISQKPSRDICQRGTSLTIQCQVDSQVTMMFWYRQQPGQSLTLIATANQGSEATYESGFVIDKFPISRPNLTFSTLTVSNMSPEDSSIYLCSVVPDLGTEAFFGQGTRLTVV.

J is TRBJ1-5 and V is TRBV13, with TRBD1 as a possible D gene (6 bases). Deletions cut 0 bases from V and 1 base from J, with 13 bases between. The CDR3 runs to 17 residues. Per the germline V gene, CDR1 is PRHDT and CDR2 is FYEKMQ (reference sequence). CDR3 nucleotide sequence: TGTGCCAGCAGCTTAGGGGCAGGGGTAGGAAGCAATCAGCCCCAGCATTTT. Translation: CASSLGAGVGSNQPQHF.

The rearrangement links TRBV9 to TRBJ1-2; 10 bases line up with TRBD1. The J segment lost 5 bases and the V segment lost 4 bases, leaving 14 bases of the junction unmatched. Germline V lookup: CDR1 SGDLS, CDR2 YYNGEE. The length of the CDR3 is 17 residues. CDR3 residues: CASSMQLGDRGWYGYTF. The CDR3, as DNA: TGTGCCAGCAGCATGCAATTGGGGGACAGGGGTTGGTATGGCTACACCTTC.

J is TRBJ2-1 and V is TRBV5-1; 8 positions agree with TRBD2. CDR3 length: 14 residues. Trimming at V came to 4 bases and at J to 3 bases, leaving 3 bases not matched to a gene. Germline CDR1 is SGHRS and CDR2 is YFSETQ. CDR3: CASSVGLDYNEQFF. CDR3 nucleotide sequence: TGCGCCAGCAGCGTGGGACTAGACTACAATGAGCAGTTCTTC.

The genes are TRBV10-3 and TRBJ2-5, with a weak D call TRBD1 (6 bases). The DNA matches TRBJ2-7 better at its end, which makes the J call doubtful. This CDR3 spans 14 amino acids. The V gene's germline CDR1 is ENHRY and CDR2 SYGVKD. The CDR3 region is CAISEVNRVSEQYF. In DNA form, the CDR3 reads TGTGCCATCAGTGAAGTGAACAGGGTAAGCGAGCAGTACTTC.

V and J are TRBV27 and TRBJ2-1; D unresolved. The germline V gene encodes CDR1 MNHEY and CDR2 SMNVEV (reference sequence). V was trimmed by 6 bases and J by 4 bases, leaving 19 bases between them. This CDR3 has 16 amino acids. CDR3 bases: TGTGCCAGCAGGATGGGTGGTCTCTTACATTACAATGAGCAGTTCTTC. It encodes CASRMGGLLHYNEQFF.

The rearrangement uses TRBV5-4 and TRBJ1-6, with D perhaps matching TRBD1 (5 bases). Germline CDR1 SGHNT, CDR2 YYREEE (reference sequence). The ends were cut back, 5 bases at V and 5 bases at J, with 14 bases in the middle. This CDR3 region has 15 residues. The CDR3 DNA follows: TGTGCCAGCAGGTTCGGGACCGTCAATAATTCACCCCTCCACTTT. Translation: CASRFGTVNNSPLHF.

J is TRBJ2-1 and V is TRBV6-5, with TRBD2 matching 7 bases. The CDR3 sequence is 13 residues long. Losses at the gene ends were 6 bases for V and 4 bases for J; bases not matched to a gene: 3. The germline V gene encodes CDR1 MNHEY and CDR2 SVGAGI. For the CDR3, the DNA is TGTGCCAGCAGGCGGGACTATTACAATGAGCAGTTCTTC. It encodes CASRRDYYNEQFF.

V is TRBV10-1 and J is TRBJ2-5; no clear D gene. This CDR3 contains 16 residues. Germline CDR1 WNHNN, CDR2 SYGVQD (reference sequence). V shed 4 bases and J shed 2 bases, with 17 bases lying between them. The CDR3 DNA is TGCGCCAGCAGTGGATCGGGTTTTGGCGGTCAAGAGACCCAGTACTTC. Protein sequence: CASSGSGFGGQETQYF.

The chain combines TRBV4-1 with TRBJ1-2; D gene uncertain. The CDR3 spans 12 residues. Trimming removed 1 base from V and 4 bases from J, with 4 bases in between. Germline values: CDR1 MGHRA, CDR2 YSYEKL. The CDR3 loop is CASSQVGYGYTF. DNA of the CDR3: TGCGCCAGCAGCCAAGTAGGCTATGGCTACACCTTC.

This chain links TRBV5-6 with TRBJ2-5; TRBD1 matches at 10 bases. Germline-derived CDR1 and CDR2 are SGHDT and YYEEEE. Trimming at V came to 0 bases and at J to 5 bases, leaving 7 bases not matched to a gene. This CDR3 comprises 16 residues. The CDR3 protein is CASSLARDRGGETQYF. CDR3 coding DNA: TGTGCCAGCAGCTTGGCCCGGGACAGGGGAGGGGAGACCCAGTACTTC.